These 25 T cell receptor beta chains came from one sample sequenced in a study of blood T cell repertoires in COVID-19. Sequencing used immunoSEQ multiplex PCR; TCRdb keeps in-frame clones, though not all of them. The table lists about 410,000 clones, roughly nine tenths of them singletons. The sample taken for sequencing was PBMCs or T cells enriched from blood (not recorded which). The receptors were gathered from a woman younger than 45 who had recovered from COVID-19.

This chain joins TRBV5-1 and TRBJ2-3, with 11 bases identical to TRBD2. Germline values: CDR1 SGHRS, CDR2 YFSETQ. The CDR3 is 17 residues long. V gave up 0 bases and J gave up 4 bases; unmatched junction bases: 7. In DNA form, the CDR3 reads TGCGCCAGCAGCTTGGCCGGGGTAGCGGGAGGGCCAGATACGCAGTATTTT. It codes for CASSLAGVAGGPDTQYF.

This clone was picked up a small number of times. The rearrangement joins TRBV4-2 to TRBJ1-5; D is perhaps TRBD1 (6 bases). This CDR3 contains 15 residues. Germline CDR1 and CDR2: LGHNA and YNFKEQ. V was pared by 0 bases and J by 5 bases, with 11 bases between. The CDR3 loop is CASSQEWDMDQPQHF. DNA of the CDR3: TGTGCCAGCAGCCAAGAGTGGGACATGGATCAGCCCCAGCATTTT.

This clone was observed a single time. The chain joins TRBV19 to TRBJ2-5; the D gene is possibly TRBD2 (5 bases). Trimming pared 4 bases from V and 4 bases from J, leaving 22 bases between. Germline V CDR1 and CDR2: LNHDA, SQIVND (reference sequence). This CDR3 has 17 amino acids. CDR3 DNA: TGTGCCAGTAGTAGGCGGGCGGGTTTAATGCCAGGAGAGACCCAGTACTTC. It translates to CASSRRAGLMPGETQYF.

The genes are TRBV7-9 and TRBJ1-2; 7 bases fit TRBD1. V trimming: 7 bases; J trimming: 1 base; junction bases outside the gene matches: 3. Germline CDR1 reads SEHNR; CDR2 reads FQNEAQ (reference sequence). The CDR3 consists of 13 residues. The CDR3 DNA is TGTGCCAGCACTCAGGGGGTTAACTATGGCTACACCTTC. It translates to CASTQGVNYGYTF.

The chain recombines TRBV25-1 with TRBJ1-3, with unresolved D. Trimming cost V 4 bases and J 6 bases, with 7 bases left between them. The CDR3 is made up of 12 amino acids. CDR1 and CDR2 (germline): MGHDK, SYGVNS. Here the CDR3 reads CASSVGVNTIYF. CDR3 DNA sequence: TGTGCCAGCAGTGTCGGGGTAAACACCATATATTTT.

As to this clone: In the same sample, other DNA sequences code for this CDR3. The rearrangement joins TRBV9 to TRBJ1-1; 7 bases are shared with TRBD1. V gave up 0 bases and J gave up 1 base; unmatched junction bases: 0. Germline CDR1 is SGDLS and CDR2 is YYNGEE. CDR3 length: 14 residues. As DNA, the CDR3 is TGTGCCAGCAGCGTAGGACAGGGGAACACTGAAGCTTTCTTT. Translation: CASSVGQGNTEAFF.

CDR3 sequence: CASRKWYSKEPQHF. For the CDR3, the DNA is TGTGCCAGCAGAAAATGGTACAGTAAAGAGCCCCAGCATTTT. This rearrangement joins TRBV6-4 to TRBJ1-5; D uncertain. This CDR3 spans 14 amino acids. Trimming took off 6 bases at V and 8 bases at J, with 17 bases between the two ends. Germline CDR1 MRHNA, CDR2 SNTAGT.

This chain connects TRBV19 to TRBJ2-1, with a weak D call TRBD2 (5 bases). The germline V gene encodes CDR1 LNHDA and CDR2 SQIVND (reference sequence). This CDR3 contains 16 residues. V lost 3 bases and J lost 1, with 13 bases in between. The CDR3 here is CASSIPGVGSYNEQFF. CDR3 sequence (DNA): TGTGCCAGTAGTATCCCCGGGGTAGGGTCCTACAATGAGCAGTTCTTC.

V gene TRBV28 combines with J gene TRBJ2-3; 9 nucleotides align to TRBD2. Trimming cost V 10 bases and J 3 bases; bases outside gene matches: 5. The CDR3 extends over 13 amino acids. Germline V gives CDR1 MDHEN, CDR2 SYDVKM. CDR3 loop: CAIGTSLTDTQYF. CDR3 nucleotides: TGTGCCATCGGGACTAGCCTAACAGATACGCAGTATTTT.

V gene TRBV28 combines with J gene TRBJ2-7; 7 nucleotides agree with TRBD1. The CDR3 contains 12 residues. CDR1 and CDR2 (germline): MDHEN, SYDVKM. With 5 bases clipped from V and 3 bases from J, the junction kept 1 base outside the gene matches. CDR3 sequence reads: CASSGQVYEQYF. The CDR3 region has the DNA TGTGCCAGCAGTGGACAGGTCTACGAGCAGTACTTC.

This rearrangement joins TRBV4-1 to TRBJ2-1; no definite D call. V lost 2 bases and J lost 7, with 9 bases in between. The CDR3 sequence is 13 residues long. CDR1 and CDR2 (germline): MGHRA, YSYEKL. Here the CDR3 reads CASSQSSENEQFF. The CDR3 DNA reads as TGCGCCAGCAGCCAATCGAGTGAGAATGAGCAGTTCTTC.

The chain combines TRBV5-1 with TRBJ1-1; no clear D gene. Germline V gene sequence: CDR1 SGHRS, CDR2 YFSETQ. Trimming cost V 0 bases and J 4 bases, with 13 bases left between them. The CDR3 is 15 residues long. CDR3 region: CASSLAGWGGTEAFF. The DNA for the CDR3 is TGCGCCAGCAGCTTGGCCGGATGGGGAGGCACTGAAGCTTTCTTT.

This chain uses TRBV5-8 with TRBJ1-4; D unresolved. The CDR3 totals 18 residues. Germline CDR1 is SGHTS and CDR2 is YDEGEE. V lost 0 bases and J 5 bases, leaving 20 bases between the germline ends. CDR3 protein: CASSLAPFSSARNEKLFF. As DNA, the CDR3 is TGTGCCAGCAGCTTGGCCCCTTTCTCGTCAGCGCGGAATGAAAAACTGTTTTTT.

The CDR3 bases are TGTGCCAGTAGTAAACAGGCGGCTTACTACGAGCAGTACTTC. This translates into CASSKQAAYYEQYF. The gene calls are TRBV19 and TRBJ2-7; perhaps TRBD1 as D (5 bases). The V and J ends lost 4 bases and 3 bases respectively, with 13 bases between them. Germline values: CDR1 LNHDA, CDR2 SQIVND (reference sequence). The CDR3 has 14 amino acids. Combining the CDR3 with reference TRBV19 and TRBJ2-7 gives the whole variable domain DGGITQSPKYLFRKEGQNVTLSCEQNLNHDAMYWYRQDPGQGLRLIYYSQIVNDFQKGDIAEGYSVSREKKESFPLTVTSAQKNPTAFYLCASSKQAAYYEQYFGPGTRLTVT.

This clone was observed a few times. This chain links TRBV3-1 (or the pseudogene TRBV3-2) with TRBJ2-1, with 11 bases aligning to TRBD2. The CDR3 loop spans 14 amino acids. Trimming at V came to 8 bases and at J to 6 bases, leaving 6 bases not matched to a gene. Per the germline V gene, CDR1 is LGHDT and CDR2 is YNNKEL (reference sequence). The CDR3 DNA sequence: TGTGCCAGCGCCGTCGGACTAGCGGGCAATGAGCAGTTCTTC. Protein sequence: CASAVGLAGNEQFF.

V gene TRBV15 combines with J gene TRBJ1-1; D not certain. Germline CDR1 is LNHNV and CDR2 is YYDKDF (reference sequence). The CDR3 sequence is 12 residues long. Trimming left V 4 bases short and J 5 bases short, with 8 bases between. In DNA, the CDR3 is TGTGCCACCAGCACGTTGGCTACTGAAGCTTTCTTT. Protein: CATSTLATEAFF.

This rearrangement joins TRBV28 to TRBJ1-1; TRBD1 is a possible D gene (6 bases). Looked up from germline, CDR1 is MDHEN and CDR2 is SYDVKM. CDR3 size: 15 residues. V lost 3 bases and J lost 0, with 11 bases in between. CDR3: CASSLQGTMNTEAFF. In nucleotides, the CDR3 is TGTGCCAGCAGTTTGCAGGGGACCATGAACACTGAAGCTTTCTTT.

For the CDR3, the DNA is TGTGCCTGGAGGGGGGACAGTCTAAACACTGAAGCTTTCTTT. Protein sequence: CAWRGDSLNTEAFF. The chain has TRBV30 and TRBJ1-1, with 7 bases matching TRBD1. The germline V gene has CDR1 GTSNPN and CDR2 SVGIG (reference sequence). V lost 3 bases to trimming and J lost 2 bases; unmatched junction nucleotides: 6. This CDR3 is 14 amino acids long. The whole variable domain, remainder taken from reference TRBV30 and TRBJ1-1, is SQTIHQWPATLVQPVGSPLSLECTVEGTSNPNLYWYRQAAGRGLQLLFYSVGIGQISSEVPQNLSASRPQDRQFILSSKKLLLSDSGFYLCAWRGDSLNTEAFFGQGTRLTVV.

The sample holds many counts of this clone. This sample includes further DNA sequences coding for the same CDR3. The rearrangement uses TRBV25-1 and TRBJ1-5, with TRBD1 identical over 7 bases. The length of the CDR3 is 14 residues. Germline trimming cut 4 bases from V and 2 bases from J; bases unmatched to any gene: 2. CDR1 and CDR2 from the germline V gene are MGHDK and SYGVNS. This CDR3 is CASSGGTGNQPQHF. In nucleotides, the CDR3 is TGTGCCAGCAGTGGGGGGACAGGCAATCAGCCCCAGCATTTT.

V usage is TRBV7-2 and J usage is TRBJ1-1, with a tentative D call TRBD1 (6 bases). The V gene lost 1 base and the J gene lost 2 bases, with 14 bases spanning the gap. Germline V gene data show CDR1 as SGHTA and CDR2 as FQGNSA. The CDR3 loop spans 16 amino acids. The CDR3 bases are TGTGCCAGCAGCTTAGGTGGGGGCGCTTTAAACACTGAAGCTTTCTTT. It specifies CASSLGGGALNTEAFF.

V is TRBV15 and J is TRBJ1-4; no firm D call. The germline V and J ends were trimmed by 3 bases and 7 bases, with 9 bases remaining between them. Germline CDR1 LNHNV, CDR2 YYDKDF (reference sequence). CDR3 length equals 13 residues. The CDR3 nucleotides read TGTGCCACCAGCAGGGGAGGTAGTGAAAAACTGTTTTTT. It codes for CATSRGGSEKLFF.

The chain uses TRBV19 and TRBJ2-3; D gene ambiguous. This CDR3 contains 13 residues. Trimming took off 5 bases at V and 6 bases at J, with 12 bases between the two ends. Germline lookup yields CDR1 LNHDA and CDR2 SQIVND (reference sequence). Here the CDR3 DNA reads TGTGCCAGTAGTCCACCTCTATCGGATACGCAGTATTTT. Amino acid sequence: CASSPPLSDTQYF. Supplemented by reference TRBV19 and TRBJ2-3, the full variable domain reads DGGITQSPKYLFRKEGQNVTLSCEQNLNHDAMYWYRQDPGQGLRLIYYSQIVNDFQKGDIAEGYSVSREKKESFPLTVTSAQKNPTAFYLCASSPPLSDTQYFGPGTRLTVL.

The gene calls are TRBV7-9 and TRBJ2-6; possible D gene TRBD2, 6 bases. This CDR3 spans 19 amino acids. The V end lost 5 bases, the J end lost 0 bases, and 20 bases lay between the germline ends. Per germline, CDR1 SEHNR and CDR2 FQNEAQ (reference sequence). CDR3 sequence: CASSLYLAGPYSGANVLTF. The CDR3 nucleotides are TGTGCCAGCAGCCTCTACTTGGCGGGACCTTACTCTGGGGCCAACGTCCTGACTTTC.

In DNA form, the CDR3 reads TGTGCCAGCTCACCGAGTGTCCGCAATGAGCAGTTCTTC. It encodes CASSPSVRNEQFF. The rearrangement links TRBV18 to TRBJ2-1; D is undetermined. The V end was cut by 3 bases, the J end by 6 bases, with 9 bases between. CDR1 is KGHSH and CDR2 is LQKENI in the germline V gene. The CDR3 spans 13 residues.

This chain connects TRBV4-2 to TRBJ2-2, with 11 bases matching TRBD1. Germline V gene lookup returns CDR1 LGHNA and CDR2 YNFKEQ. Germline trimming cut 6 bases from V and 3 bases from J; bases unmatched to any gene: 3. CDR3 length equals 15 residues. Here the CDR3 DNA reads TGTGCCAGCAGACCGGGACAGGGGGACACCGGGGAGCTGTTTTTT. Amino acid sequence: CASRPGQGDTGELFF.